This entry lists 32 T cell receptor beta chains sequenced from one sample in a study of PD-1 blockade in classical Hodgkin lymphoma. The table came from immunoSEQ multiplex PCR; TCRdb's copy has only in-frame clones and leaves some out. The top ten clones hold roughly 9.8% of a sample with about 37,000 clones, around 80% of them seen once. Each patient's relapse followed autologous stem cell transplantation, and brentuximab vedotin exposure varied. The material sequenced was peripheral blood mononuclear cells (PBMCs), taken at baseline. Every receptor here comes from a human donor with classical Hodgkin lymphoma.

The chain carries TRBV7-6 and TRBJ1-4; no firm D call. V was pared by 5 bases and J by 4 bases, with 11 bases between. Germline loops: CDR1 SGHVS, CDR2 FNYEAQ. The CDR3 contains 14 residues. CDR3 nucleotide sequence: TGTGCCAGCAGCCGGCGGGCCATTAATGAAAAACTGTTTTTT. This translates into CASSRRAINEKLFF.

The chain combines TRBV13 with TRBJ2-1; possible D gene TRBD2, 5 bases. The germline V gene encodes CDR1 PRHDT and CDR2 FYEKMQ (reference sequence). Between the trimmed V and J ends, which lost 5 bases and 0 bases, there was a span of 11 bases. The CDR3 extends over 15 amino acids. The DNA of the CDR3 is TGTGCCAGCAGCGCCCAGCGGATCTCCTACAATGAGCAGTTCTTC. Translated: CASSAQRISYNEQFF.

This clone was picked up one time. The chain carries TRBV7-2 and TRBJ2-7; D possibly matches TRBD1 or TRBD2 (7 bases each). Germline V gene data show CDR1 as SGHTA and CDR2 as FQGNSA. Trimming shortened V by 4 bases and J by 3 bases, and 13 bases separated the two germline ends. The CDR3 covers 14 residues. The CDR3 DNA is TGTGCCAGCAGCTCCCAGGGGGGGGGCTACGAGCAGTACTTC. It translates to CASSSQGGGYEQYF.

The V call is TRBV6-5, the J call TRBJ2-1, with D possibly being TRBD2 (6 bases). The CDR3 has 13 residues. Germline V gives CDR1 MNHEY, CDR2 SVGAGI. Trimming took 5 bases from V and 3 from J, leaving 8 bases between them. CDR3 in amino acids: CASSTSSYNEQFF. As DNA, the CDR3 is TGTGCCAGCAGTACTAGCAGCTACAATGAGCAGTTCTTC.

This rearrangement joins TRBV6-1 to TRBJ1-5; D is ambiguous. The CDR3 loop spans 12 amino acids. Germline CDR1 and CDR2: MNHNS and SASEGT. The V end was cut by 7 bases, the J end by 4 bases, with 8 bases between. Here the CDR3 reads CASKGPNQPQHF. The CDR3 DNA sequence: TGTGCCAGCAAGGGCCCGAATCAGCCCCAGCATTTT.

The chain links TRBV6-5 to TRBJ2-3; TRBD1 matches 9 bases. Germline V gene sequence: CDR1 MNHEY, CDR2 SVGAGI. V trimming: 4 bases; J trimming: 11 bases; junction bases outside the gene matches: 10. The CDR3 covers 14 residues. CDR3 sequence reads: CASSLRTGEYGQYF. The CDR3 bases are TGTGCCAGCAGTTTAAGGACAGGGGAATATGGGCAGTATTTT.

This rearrangement joins TRBV14 to TRBJ1-1, with D perhaps matching TRBD1 (6 bases). The CDR3 length is 13 residues. Germline CDR1 is SGHDN and CDR2 is FVKESK. The V gene lost 5 bases and the J gene lost 5 bases, with 12 bases spanning the gap. DNA of the CDR3: TGTGCCAGCAGCAGCAGGGGTCGGACTGAAGCTTTCTTT. Protein: CASSSRGRTEAFF.

The chain uses TRBV2 and TRBJ1-1; TRBD1 might be the D (5 bases). V gave up 8 bases and J gave up 4 bases, with 14 bases separating them. Germline values: CDR1 SNHLY, CDR2 FYNNEI. The CDR3 has 13 residues. CDR3 loop: CASGAEGLTEAFF. CDR3 nucleotide sequence: TGTGCCAGCGGGGCAGAGGGGCTCACTGAAGCTTTCTTT.

The chain has TRBV7-2 and TRBJ2-5, with TRBD2 matching over 8 bases. Germline values: CDR1 SGHTA, CDR2 FQGNSA. The CDR3 is 15 amino acids. The ends lost 1 base at V and 5 bases at J; junction bases unmatched: 6. The CDR3 bases are TGTGCCAGCAGCTTAGGCCCTTCGGGAGGGGAGACCCAGTACTTC. Translation: CASSLGPSGGETQYF.

Only a few counts were recorded for this clone. V is TRBV16 and J is TRBJ2-7, with TRBD1 identical over 9 bases. Germline V gene data show CDR1 as KGHSY and CDR2 as FQNENV. The junction had 3 bases not matched to a gene; V was cut back by 3 bases and J by 3 bases. CDR3 length: 14 residues. The chain's CDR3 is CASSQLTGGYEQYF. As DNA, the CDR3 is TGTGCCAGCAGCCAGCTGACAGGGGGCTACGAGCAGTACTTC.

The genes are TRBV15 and TRBJ2-2; D may be TRBD2 (5 bases). CDR1 and CDR2 (germline): LNHNV, YYDKDF (reference sequence). Between the trimmed V and J ends, which lost 1 base and 6 bases, there was a span of 9 bases. CDR3 length: 14 amino acids. Here the CDR3 DNA reads TGTGCCACCAGCAGAGTACCGGGATCCGGGGAGCTGTTTTTT. Translation: CATSRVPGSGELFF.

The chain employs TRBV18 and TRBJ2-1, with TRBD1 as a possible D gene (5 bases). Between the trimmed V and J ends, which lost 2 bases and 8 bases, there was a span of 13 bases. Germline CDR1 is KGHSH and CDR2 is LQKENI. The CDR3 is made up of 14 amino acids. CDR3 bases: TGTGCCAGCTCACCATCACAGGCCGTCCATGAGCAGTTCTTC. It yields the protein CASSPSQAVHEQFF.

This clone was seen a handful of times. The chain has TRBV9 and TRBJ2-7, with 7 bases that match TRBD2. This CDR3 comprises 16 residues. Trimming cost V 0 bases and J 2 bases; bases outside gene matches: 8. Germline-derived CDR1 and CDR2 are SGDLS and YYNGEE. CDR3 in DNA: TGTGCCAGCAGCGTAGGAGTGGGAGGGCCCGCCTACGAGCAGTACTTC. Translated: CASSVGVGGPAYEQYF.

This chain joins TRBV29-1 and TRBJ2-4; 8 bases map to TRBD1. V dropped 2 bases and J dropped 12; count of bases not matched to a gene: 12. Germline CDR1 reads SQVTM; CDR2 reads ANQGSEA. The CDR3 contains 14 residues. The CDR3 spells CSVESGQGALGQYF. The CDR3 DNA follows: TGCAGCGTTGAATCTGGGCAGGGGGCGCTTGGTCAGTACTTC.

The chain uses TRBV4-1 and TRBJ2-1; 12 nucleotides align to TRBD2. CDR1 is MGHRA, CDR2 YSYEKL, per germline. The CDR3 loop spans 20 amino acids. Trimming removed 1 base from V and 0 bases from J; junction bases left unmatched: 10. The CDR3 DNA follows: TGCGCCAGCAGCCAAGGTGGGCTAGCGGGAGGGCTGAGCTCCTACAATGAGCAGTTCTTC. It codes for CASSQGGLAGGLSSYNEQFF.

Sample share makes this clone medium-sized. The CDR3 coding sequence is TGTGCCAGCAGTTGGGGAGACAGGGGGCATCAGCCCCAGCATTTT. Translation: CASSWGDRGHQPQHF. The rearrangement joins TRBV28 to TRBJ1-5; the match to TRBD1 covers 10 bases. The CDR3 has 15 residues. Germline loops: CDR1 MDHEN, CDR2 SYDVKM. Trimming at V came to 4 bases and at J to 5 bases, leaving 5 bases not matched to a gene.

The chain has TRBV27 and TRBJ1-2; D may be TRBD1 (5 bases). Germline CDR1 reads MNHEY; CDR2 reads SMNVEV (reference sequence). With 5 bases removed from V and 5 bases from J, the gap between germline ends came to 15 bases. The CDR3 runs 14 residues. Here the CDR3 reads CASSDGFGTYGYTF. The CDR3 DNA reads TGTGCCAGCAGTGACGGTTTTGGGACGTATGGCTACACCTTC.

This chain uses TRBV6-1 with TRBJ1-5; TRBD1 aligns across 7 bases. Germline V CDR1 and CDR2: MNHNS, SASEGT. The CDR3 has 13 amino acids. V lost 6 bases and J lost 4; bases outside the gene matches: 3. CDR3 bases: TGTGCCAGCAGCAACAGGGGTAATCAGCCCCAGCATTTT. Translating it yields CASSNRGNQPQHF.

This chain uses TRBV5-1 with TRBJ2-2; perhaps D is TRBD1 or TRBD2 (5 bases each). Germline assignment: CDR1 SGHRS and CDR2 YFSETQ. CDR3 length: 14 residues. V gave up 0 bases and J gave up 6 bases, with 9 bases separating them. CDR3 DNA: TGCGCCAGCAGCTTGGCCGGGACCTCCGGGGAGCTGTTTTTT. This translates into CASSLAGTSGELFF. Combining the CDR3 with reference TRBV5-1 and TRBJ2-2 gives the whole variable domain KAGVTQTPRYLIKTRGQQVTLSCSPISGHRSVSWYQQTPGQGLQFLFEYFSETQRNKGNFPGRFSGRQFSNSRSEMNVSTLELGDSALYLCASSLAGTSGELFFGEGSRLTVL.

The gene calls are TRBV29-1 and TRBJ1-1; D is ambiguous. Trimming took off 4 bases at V and 4 bases at J, with 7 bases between the two ends. The CDR3 totals 11 residues. CDR1 and CDR2 (germline): SQVTM, ANQGSEA. This CDR3 reads CSVVGPTEAFF. CDR3 nucleotides: TGCAGCGTTGTTGGCCCCACTGAAGCTTTCTTT.

This clone appeared once. The V gene is TRBV7-8, the J gene TRBJ2-5, with 8 bases that match TRBD2. The ends lost 5 bases at V and 1 base at J; junction bases unmatched: 9. CDR1 is SGHVS and CDR2 is FQNEAQ in the germline V gene. The CDR3 totals 16 residues. The CDR3 bases are TGTGCCAGCAGCAACAGCCGGACTAGCCTCCAAGAGACCCAGTACTTC. This translates into CASSNSRTSLQETQYF. Filled out from reference TRBV7-8 and TRBJ2-5, the complete variable domain reads GAGVSQSPRYKVAKRGQDVALRCDPISGHVSLFWYQQALGQGPEFLTYFQNEAQLDKSGLPSDRFFAERPEGSVSTLKIQRTQQEDSAVYLCASSNSRTSLQETQYFGPGTRLLVL.

The rearrangement links TRBV23-1 to TRBJ2-2; 10 positions agree with TRBD2. TRBV23-1 is sorted into the ORF group, with uncertain function. The CDR3 sequence is 20 residues long. With V trimmed by 4 bases and J by 6 bases, 20 bases remained unmatched. CDR3 sequence reads: CASSRLFCGRSGRGSGELFF. In DNA form, the CDR3 reads TGCGCCAGCAGTCGATTATTTTGTGGTAGGAGCGGGAGGGGATCCGGGGAGCTGTTTTTT.

This rearrangement joins TRBV11-3 to TRBJ2-1, with D uncertain. V was trimmed by 2 bases and J by 10 bases, leaving 15 bases between them. From germline, CDR1 is SGHNT and CDR2 YENEEA. CDR3 length equals 14 residues. The CDR3 DNA is TGTGCCAGCAGCTTACGGGCCCTGGCAAACGAGCAGTTCTTC. It translates to CASSLRALANEQFF.

The sample holds a few counts of this clone. The V and J genes are TRBV7-9 and TRBJ1-1; the D gene is possibly TRBD1 (5 bases). CDR1 is SEHNR and CDR2 is FQNEAQ in the germline V gene (reference sequence). The germline V and J ends were trimmed by 6 bases and 1 base, with 9 bases remaining between them. The CDR3 covers 13 residues. The CDR3 nucleotides are TGTGCCAGCAGGTCGACAGCGAACACTGAAGCTTTCTTT. Protein sequence: CASRSTANTEAFF.

This sequence joins TRBV28 and TRBJ1-2; D gene ambiguous. Germline V gene data show CDR1 as MDHEN and CDR2 as SYDVKM. The CDR3 loop spans 15 amino acids. The V and J ends lost 6 bases and 0 bases respectively, with 14 bases between them. CDR3 sequence reads: CASSRRHEANYGYTF. The DNA for the CDR3 is TGTGCCAGCAGCCGACGACATGAAGCTAACTATGGCTACACCTTC.

This clone has a single count. The rearrangement joins TRBV7-2 to TRBJ2-7; TRBD1 agrees at 8 bases. V lost 5 bases and J lost 3; bases outside the gene matches: 12. CDR3 length: 16 amino acids. Germline V gives CDR1 SGHTA, CDR2 FQGNSA. The CDR3, as DNA: TGTGCCAGCAGCCCCTACAGGGGGAACCTCCTCTACGAGCAGTACTTC. This codes for CASSPYRGNLLYEQYF.

Here the CDR3 reads CASSLDQRDTQYF. CDR3 in DNA: TGTGCCAGCAGCTTAGATCAAAGAGATACGCAGTATTTT. The rearrangement uses TRBV11-2 and TRBJ2-3; the D is unclear. Germline V gives CDR1 SGHAT, CDR2 FQNNGV. The CDR3 length is 13 residues. The V end was cut by 0 bases, the J end by 5 bases, with 6 bases between.

V is TRBV7-9 and J is TRBJ1-4; TRBD1 might be the D (6 bases). The V gene lost 0 bases and the J gene lost 3 bases, with 8 bases spanning the gap. The CDR3 spans 15 residues. CDR1 SEHNR and CDR2 FQNEAQ come from the germline V gene (reference sequence). The CDR3 here is CASSLAGTPNEKLFF. In nucleotides, the CDR3 is TGTGCCAGCAGCTTAGCCGGGACACCTAATGAAAAACTGTTTTTT.

In this sample, this clone turned up once. V is TRBV21-1 and J is TRBJ2-5; the D segment call TRBD1 is taken from the table without a DNA check. TRBV21-1 is given as a pseudogene. The CDR3 spans 15 residues. The CDR3 sequence: CASSKVAPRGETQYF. In DNA, the CDR3 is TGTGCCAGCAGCAAAGTAGCCCCCAGGGGGGAGACCCAGTACTTC.

The J gene is TRBJ2-7, the V gene TRBV6-5; D unclear. Germline CDR1 MNHEY, CDR2 SVGAGI. V was cut by 5 bases and J by 9 bases, with 11 bases left in between. The CDR3 is made up of 11 amino acids. The CDR3 is CASSPKRSQYF. The CDR3 nucleotides read TGTGCCAGCAGTCCAAAAAGATCGCAGTACTTC.

The rearrangement uses TRBV14 and TRBJ2-7; no clear D. Between the trimmed V and J ends, which lost 4 bases and 0 bases, there was a span of 7 bases. The CDR3 spans 13 residues. Per germline, CDR1 SGHDN and CDR2 FVKESK. CDR3 sequence (DNA): TGTGCCAGCAGCCCACTATACTCCTACGAGCAGTACTTC. This gives the protein CASSPLYSYEQYF.

This clone was seen a few times. V gene TRBV11-2 combines with J gene TRBJ2-5, with D perhaps TRBD2 (5 bases). V lost 4 bases and J 1 base, leaving 10 bases between the germline ends. The CDR3 runs to 14 residues. The germline gives CDR1 SGHAT, CDR2 FQNNGV. The CDR3: CASSWVGGQETQYF. The CDR3, as DNA: TGTGCCAGCAGCTGGGTCGGAGGCCAAGAGACCCAGTACTTC.